The clone carrying this TCR beta chain was recorded at least ten times. Using a CD8+CD4-CCR7+CD45RA+ phenotype, naive CD8 T cells were sorted. TCRdb redid the calling of the PCR reads with MiXCR, one entry per CDR3 protein. The sample gives about 65,000 distinct CDR3 sequences, less than 20% of which show up once; roughly 1.5% is in the top ten. The CDR3 has 15 amino acids. V shed 0 bases and J 7 bases; nucleotides not matched to a gene: 9. In germline, CDR1 is SQVTM, CDR2 ANQGSEA. This specimen belongs to a study of molecular identifiers for immune sequencing clone quantification. About the research overall: Four portions were sequenced after RNA from about 20,000 or 100,000 naive CD8 cells was split five ways in replicates.

The sequence was obtained from a human donor in good health. Some libraries in this study had Jurkat cell RNA spiked in. The gene calls are TRBV29-1 and TRBJ2-1; 7 nucleotides line up with TRBD2. The specimen was naive CD8+ T cells from blood, with Jurkat cell RNA spiked in. Stated subset: FACS-sorted CD8+CD4-CCR7+CD45RA+ naive T cells. The CDR3 DNA follows: TGCAGCGTTGAAGACGGGCTAGCGGAGTATAATGAGCAGTTCTTC. Protein product: CSVEDGLAEYNEQFF.